The sequence of this T cell receptor beta chain was determined in a study of blood T cell repertoires in COVID-19. In the authors' methods: Amplification of reference gene primers provided the estimated nucleated cell counts. Generated by immunoSEQ multiplex PCR, the TCRdb table keeps only in-frame clones and is missing some. V, J and clone size reflect that table, while D and trimming were determined from the DNA. Seen here are 300,000 to 400,000 clones, 85% to 90% observed once, and the top ten hold less than 3.5%. The material sequenced was peripheral blood. The clonotype comes from a human donor in a cohort sampled during active COVID-19.

The CDR3 nucleotides are TGTGCCAGCAGTCAGGGCTCCAATTCACCCCTCCACTTT. It is translated as CASSQGSNSPLHF. The chain joins TRBV6-4 to TRBJ1-6, with D tentatively TRBD1 (5 bases). V lost 5 bases, J lost 7 bases, and 9 bases lay in between. Germline-derived CDR1 and CDR2 are MRHNA and SNTAGT. The CDR3 covers 13 residues.